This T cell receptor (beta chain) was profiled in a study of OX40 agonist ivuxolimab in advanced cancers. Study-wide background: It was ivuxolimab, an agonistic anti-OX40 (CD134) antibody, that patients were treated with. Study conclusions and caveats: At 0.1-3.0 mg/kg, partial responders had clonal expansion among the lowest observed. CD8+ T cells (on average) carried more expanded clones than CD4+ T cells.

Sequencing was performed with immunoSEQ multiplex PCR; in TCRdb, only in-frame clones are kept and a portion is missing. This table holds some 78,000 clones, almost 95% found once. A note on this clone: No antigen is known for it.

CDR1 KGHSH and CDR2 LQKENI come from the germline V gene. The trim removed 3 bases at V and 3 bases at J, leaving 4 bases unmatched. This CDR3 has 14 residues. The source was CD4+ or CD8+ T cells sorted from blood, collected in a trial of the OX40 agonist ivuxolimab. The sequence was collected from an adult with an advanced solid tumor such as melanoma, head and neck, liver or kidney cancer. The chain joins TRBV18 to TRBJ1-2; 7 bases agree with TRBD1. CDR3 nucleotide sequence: TGTGCCAGCTCACCCACCGACAGGGACTATGGCTACACCTTC. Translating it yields CASSPTDRDYGYTF. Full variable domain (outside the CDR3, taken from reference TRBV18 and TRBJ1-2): NAGVMQNPRHLVRRRGQEARLRCSPMKGHSHVYWYRQLPEEGLKFMVYLQKENIIDESGMPKERFSAEFPKEGPSILRIQQVVRGDSAAYFCASSPTDRDYGYTFGSGTRLTVV.